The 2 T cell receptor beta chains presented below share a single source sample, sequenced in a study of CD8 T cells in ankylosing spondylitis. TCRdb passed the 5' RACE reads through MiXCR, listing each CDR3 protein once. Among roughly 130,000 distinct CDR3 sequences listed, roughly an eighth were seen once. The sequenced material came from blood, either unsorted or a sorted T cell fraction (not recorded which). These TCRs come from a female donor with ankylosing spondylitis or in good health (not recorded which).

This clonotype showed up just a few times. The CDR3 DNA reads as TGCAGTGCTCTAGCGGGAGGGCCGGGCACCGGGGAGCTGTTTTTT. Translating gives CSALAGGPGTGELFF. This rearrangement joins TRBV20-1 to TRBJ2-2, with 12 bases fitting TRBD2. Germline loops: CDR1 DFQATT, CDR2 SNEGSKA (reference sequence). The length of the CDR3 is 15 residues. Trimming removed 5 bases from V and 4 bases from J; junction bases left unmatched: 5.

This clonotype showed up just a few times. CDR3 residues: CALKSGSTDTQYF. For the CDR3, the DNA is TGTGCCCTCAAGAGCGGGAGCACAGATACGCAGTATTTT. V gene TRBV10-3 combines with J gene TRBJ2-3, with D tentatively TRBD2 (6 bases). V lost 11 bases, J lost 0 bases, and 12 bases lay in between. Germline V gene lookup returns CDR1 ENHRY and CDR2 SYGVKD. This CDR3 comprises 13 residues.